This T cell receptor (beta chain) is drawn from a study of STAT5B mutations in CD4+ large granular lymphocyte leukemia (dated by TCRdb to between 2022 and 2023). As for the study more broadly: Among healthy controls, the CDR3 'QG' motif was associated with a particular HLA allele. Flow cytometry performed on FACSCanto II or FACSVerse showed that the purified fractions had more than 95% purity among lymphocytes. The TCRbeta repertoires of CD4+ T-cell large granular lymphocyte leukemia patients were compared with the TCRbeta repertoires of healthy blood donors.

V drops 4 bases and J drops 8 bases, leaving 18 bases in between. The CDR3 sequence holds 14 residues, the cysteine and phenylalanine included. Solely the CDR3 DNA is kept, with 42 bases framed from the first base. The germline V gene specifies SGHRS as CDR1 and YFSETQ as CDR2. What the work shows at the level of the full study, not this receptor alone: Compared with healthy CD4+ repertoires, CD4-sorted patient repertoires appeared more clonal, and this difference remained even after the putative leukemic clones were removed. Enrichment of TRBV06-family usage was observed among the top patient clones (8/27) relative to healthy controls (2/35). Each patient's main leukemic clonotypes were private, but less than 30% of these clonotypes showed up at low frequency in the non-leukemic repertoires of other patients. The data were not HLA-matched, and the relatively small sample size could explain the higher clonality seen in CD4+ compared with CD8+ T-LGLL.

TCRbeta rearrangements were sequenced from genomic DNA using the immunoSEQ assay at survey resolution. From the authors' description of their analysis: In the TCR sequencing data, the lowest productive clonotype frequency that could be detected was 2.59 x 10-5. Only productive TCRbeta rearrangements, meaning sequences that were complete and in-frame, were kept for the analyses. The clonality of each sample was calculated as Simpson clonality in the immunoSEQ Analyzer version 3.0. Clones were binned by frequency as very rare, small, medium, large (1-20%) or hyperexpanded (>20%). OLGA 1.2.3 estimated generation probabilities, VDJtools produced V-gene circos plots, VDJdb was queried for specificities, and GLIPH identified CDR3 motifs. TCRdb holds this immuneACCESS table with in-frame rearrangements only. Some clones are missing; in checked studies, unresolved V genes explain under half, and the rest has no known cause. That table furnishes V, J and clone size, whereas the DNA furnished D and trimming. Present in this sample are more than 30,000 clones, more than 60% of which were seen just once. 2.1% of the sample belongs to the ten largest clones.

The healthy control group was made up of 37 blood donors, and the Finnish Red Cross blood service supplied their buffy coats. All TCR-sequenced material derived from peripheral blood: patient blood samples and healthy donor buffy coats. Ficoll-Hypaque gradient centrifugation was used to isolate peripheral blood mononuclear cells. Magnetic purification was used to isolate CD4+ cells from the buffy coats of the healthy controls. Genomic DNA was extracted using the Gentra Puregene Cell and Tissue kit, and a Qubit 2.0 fluorometer was used to quantify it. This clone was seen only a few times. Its cognate antigen has yet to be identified. Qualities for individual bases were not recorded, and no much larger clone is one base off.

This receptor was taken from a human donor in good health. The sequencing input was CD4+ T cells from blood buffy coats. The rearranged chain carries TRBV5-1 and TRBJ1-2; a confident D gene designation cannot be given. The bases read TGCGCCAGCAGCGTGGACCCTAGCCCCATAGGCTACACCTTC. Its translation is CASSVDPSPIGYTF.